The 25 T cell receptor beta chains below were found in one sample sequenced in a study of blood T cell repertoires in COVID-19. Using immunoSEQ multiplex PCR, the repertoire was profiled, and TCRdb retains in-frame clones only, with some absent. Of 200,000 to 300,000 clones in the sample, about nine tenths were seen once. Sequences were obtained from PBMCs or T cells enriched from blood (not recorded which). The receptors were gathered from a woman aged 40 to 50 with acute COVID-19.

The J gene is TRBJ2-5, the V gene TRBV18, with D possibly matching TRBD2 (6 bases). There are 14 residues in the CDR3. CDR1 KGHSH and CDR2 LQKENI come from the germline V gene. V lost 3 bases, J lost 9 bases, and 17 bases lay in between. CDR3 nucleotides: TGTGCCAGCTCACCGCCTTCGGGGGTGGCGGCCCAGTACTTC. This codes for CASSPPSGVAAQYF.

This CDR3 is CASSLNWGDEQFF. The CDR3 DNA is TGTGCCAGCAGCTTAAATTGGGGGGATGAGCAGTTCTTC. This chain links TRBV11-3 with TRBJ2-1; TRBD2 is a possible D gene (6 bases). Germline assignment: CDR1 SGHNT and CDR2 YENEEA. This CDR3 is 13 amino acids long. The ends were cut back, 2 bases at V and 8 bases at J, with 10 bases in the middle.

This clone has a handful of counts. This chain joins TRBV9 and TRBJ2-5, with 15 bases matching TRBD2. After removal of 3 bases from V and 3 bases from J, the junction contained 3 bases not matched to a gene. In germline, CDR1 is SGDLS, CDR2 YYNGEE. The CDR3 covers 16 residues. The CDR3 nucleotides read TGTGCCAGCAGCGCTGGACTAGCGGGGGGGAAAGAGACCCAGTACTTC. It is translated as CASSAGLAGGKETQYF.

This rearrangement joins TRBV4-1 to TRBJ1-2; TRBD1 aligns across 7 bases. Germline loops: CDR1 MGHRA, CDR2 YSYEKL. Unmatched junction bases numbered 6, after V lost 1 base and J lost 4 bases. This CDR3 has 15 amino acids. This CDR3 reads CASSQGATGVYGYTF. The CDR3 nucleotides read TGCGCCAGCAGCCAAGGAGCCACAGGGGTCTATGGCTACACCTTC.

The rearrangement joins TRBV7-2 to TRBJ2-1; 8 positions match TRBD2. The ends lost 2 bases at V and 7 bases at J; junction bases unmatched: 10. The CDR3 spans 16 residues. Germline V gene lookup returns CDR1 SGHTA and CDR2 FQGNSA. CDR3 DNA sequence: TGTGCCAGCAGCTTAATGTCCGGACTAGCCCTTAATGAGCAGTTCTTC. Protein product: CASSLMSGLALNEQFF.

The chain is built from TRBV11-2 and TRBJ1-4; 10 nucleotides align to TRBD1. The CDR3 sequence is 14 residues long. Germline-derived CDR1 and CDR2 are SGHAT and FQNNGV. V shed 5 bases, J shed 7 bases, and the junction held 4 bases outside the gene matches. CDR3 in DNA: TGTGCCAGCAGCCCGACAGGGGGCGTTGAAAAACTGTTTTTT. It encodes CASSPTGGVEKLFF.

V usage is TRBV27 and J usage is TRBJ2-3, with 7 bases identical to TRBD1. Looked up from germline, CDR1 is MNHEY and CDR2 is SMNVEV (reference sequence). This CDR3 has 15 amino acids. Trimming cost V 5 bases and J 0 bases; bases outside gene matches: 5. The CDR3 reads CASSPRTGSTDTQYF. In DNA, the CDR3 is TGTGCCAGCAGTCCCCGGACAGGAAGCACAGATACGCAGTATTTT.

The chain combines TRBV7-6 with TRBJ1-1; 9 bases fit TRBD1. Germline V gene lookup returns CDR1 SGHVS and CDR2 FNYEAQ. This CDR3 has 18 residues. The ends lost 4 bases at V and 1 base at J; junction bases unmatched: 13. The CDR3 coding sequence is TGTGCCAGCAGCTCGACCACCGGGACAGGGTTCGGGAACACTGAAGCTTTCTTT. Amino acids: CASSSTTGTGFGNTEAFF.

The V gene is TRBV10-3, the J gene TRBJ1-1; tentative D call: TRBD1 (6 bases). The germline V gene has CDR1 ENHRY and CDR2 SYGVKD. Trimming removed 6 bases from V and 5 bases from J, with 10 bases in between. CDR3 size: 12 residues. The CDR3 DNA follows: TGTGCCATCAGCGGACAGAGGACTGAAGCTTTCTTT. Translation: CAISGQRTEAFF.

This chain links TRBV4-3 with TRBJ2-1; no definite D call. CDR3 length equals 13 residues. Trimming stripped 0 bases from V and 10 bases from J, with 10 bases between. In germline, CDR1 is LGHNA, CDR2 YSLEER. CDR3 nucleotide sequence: TGCGCCAGCAGCCAAGATCGTGCCAGGGAGCAGTTCTTC. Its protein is CASSQDRAREQFF.

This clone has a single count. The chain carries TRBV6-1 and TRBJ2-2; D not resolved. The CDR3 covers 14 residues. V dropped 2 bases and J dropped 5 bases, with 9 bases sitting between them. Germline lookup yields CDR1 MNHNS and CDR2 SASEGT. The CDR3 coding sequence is TGTGCCAGCAGTGAAAGGAGAATTACCGGGGAGCTGTTTTTT. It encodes CASSERRITGELFF.

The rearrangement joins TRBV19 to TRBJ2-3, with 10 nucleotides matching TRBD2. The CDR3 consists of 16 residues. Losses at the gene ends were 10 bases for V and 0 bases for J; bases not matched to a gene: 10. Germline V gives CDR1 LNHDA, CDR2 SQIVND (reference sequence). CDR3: CATAHPLAGSTDTQYF. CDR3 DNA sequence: TGTGCCACCGCGCACCCACTAGCGGGGAGCACAGATACGCAGTATTTT. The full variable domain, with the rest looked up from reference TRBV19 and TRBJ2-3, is DGGITQSPKYLFRKEGQNVTLSCEQNLNHDAMYWYRQDPGQGLRLIYYSQIVNDFQKGDIAEGYSVSREKKESFPLTVTSAQKNPTAFYLCATAHPLAGSTDTQYFGPGTRLTVL.

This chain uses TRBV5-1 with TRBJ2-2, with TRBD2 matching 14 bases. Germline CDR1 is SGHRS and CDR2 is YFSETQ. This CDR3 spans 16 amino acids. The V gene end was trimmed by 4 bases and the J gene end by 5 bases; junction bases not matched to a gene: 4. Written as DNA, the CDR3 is TGCGCCAGCAGCCAGACTAGCGGGAGGGGGACCGGGGAGCTGTTTTTT. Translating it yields CASSQTSGRGTGELFF.

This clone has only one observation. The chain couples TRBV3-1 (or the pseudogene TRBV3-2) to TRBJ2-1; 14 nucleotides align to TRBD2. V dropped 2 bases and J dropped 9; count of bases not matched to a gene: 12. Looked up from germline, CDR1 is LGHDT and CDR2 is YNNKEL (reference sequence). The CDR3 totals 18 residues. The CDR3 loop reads CASSQPVGGLAGVSEQFF. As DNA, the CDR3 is TGTGCCAGCAGCCAACCGGTGGGGGGACTAGCGGGAGTTAGTGAGCAGTTCTTC.

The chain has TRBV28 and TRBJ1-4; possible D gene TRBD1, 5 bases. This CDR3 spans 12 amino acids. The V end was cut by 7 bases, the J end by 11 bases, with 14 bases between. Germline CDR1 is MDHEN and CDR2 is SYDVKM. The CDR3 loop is CASTPPGGKLFF. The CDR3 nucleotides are TGTGCCAGCACCCCGCCGGGGGGTAAACTGTTTTTT.

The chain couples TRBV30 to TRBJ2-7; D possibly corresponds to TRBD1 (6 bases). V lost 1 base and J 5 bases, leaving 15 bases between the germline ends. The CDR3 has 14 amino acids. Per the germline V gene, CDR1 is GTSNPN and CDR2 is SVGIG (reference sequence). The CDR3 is CAWSGGQGTHEQYF. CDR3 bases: TGTGCCTGGAGTGGTGGGCAGGGGACACACGAGCAGTACTTC. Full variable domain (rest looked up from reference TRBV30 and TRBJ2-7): SQTIHQWPATLVQPVGSPLSLECTVEGTSNPNLYWYRQAAGRGLQLLFYSVGIGQISSEVPQNLSASRPQDRQFILSSKKLLLSDSGFYLCAWSGGQGTHEQYFGPGTRLTVT.

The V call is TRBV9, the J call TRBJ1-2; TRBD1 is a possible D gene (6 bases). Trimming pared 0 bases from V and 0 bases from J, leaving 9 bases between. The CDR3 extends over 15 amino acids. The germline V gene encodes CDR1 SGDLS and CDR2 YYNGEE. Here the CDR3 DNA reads TGTGCCAGCAGCGTAGGGACAGCTTCTAACTATGGCTACACCTTC. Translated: CASSVGTASNYGYTF.

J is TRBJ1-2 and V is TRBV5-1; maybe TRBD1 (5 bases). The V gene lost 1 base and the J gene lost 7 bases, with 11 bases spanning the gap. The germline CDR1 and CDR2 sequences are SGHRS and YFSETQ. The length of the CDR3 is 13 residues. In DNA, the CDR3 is TGCGCCAGCAGCTTGAGGGCAGGGCGTGGCTACACCTTC. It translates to CASSLRAGRGYTF.

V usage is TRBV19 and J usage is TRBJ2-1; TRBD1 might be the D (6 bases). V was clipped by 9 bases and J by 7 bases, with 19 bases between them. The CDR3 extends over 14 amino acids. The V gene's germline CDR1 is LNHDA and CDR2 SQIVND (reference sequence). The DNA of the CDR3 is TGTGCCAGCCGCGATAGGGGGTCCCTAAATGAGCAGTTCTTC. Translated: CASRDRGSLNEQFF.

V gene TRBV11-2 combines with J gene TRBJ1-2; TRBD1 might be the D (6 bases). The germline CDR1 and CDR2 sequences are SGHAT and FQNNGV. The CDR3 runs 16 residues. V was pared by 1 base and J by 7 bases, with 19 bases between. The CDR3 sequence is CASSLGMTGLRVGYTF. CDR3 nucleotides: TGTGCCAGCAGCTTAGGGATGACAGGCCTCCGGGTTGGCTACACCTTC.

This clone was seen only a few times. CDR3 region: CASSALAGGYNEQFF. In DNA form, the CDR3 reads TGCGCCAGCAGCGCACTAGCGGGAGGCTACAATGAGCAGTTCTTC. This rearrangement joins TRBV10-1 to TRBJ2-1; 12 positions agree with TRBD2. This CDR3 comprises 15 residues. Per the germline V gene, CDR1 is WNHNN and CDR2 is SYGVQD (reference sequence). The trim removed 6 bases at V and 3 bases at J, leaving 3 bases unmatched.

The CDR3 reads CASTTKGGPPNNSPLHF. CDR3 in DNA: TGCGCCAGCACTACTAAAGGGGGCCCTCCGAATAATTCACCCCTCCACTTT. The chain has TRBV23-1 and TRBJ1-6; the match to TRBD1 covers 7 bases. TRBV23-1 qualifies as an ORF whose function is uncertain. CDR3 length: 17 residues. J was trimmed by 5 bases and V by 7 bases; bases with no gene match: 14.

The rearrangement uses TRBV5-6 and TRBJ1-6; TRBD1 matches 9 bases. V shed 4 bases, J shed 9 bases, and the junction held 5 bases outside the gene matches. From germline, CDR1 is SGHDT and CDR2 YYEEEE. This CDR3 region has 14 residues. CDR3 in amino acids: CASSPGTGTSPLHF. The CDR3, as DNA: TGTGCCAGCAGCCCCGGGACAGGGACTTCACCCCTCCACTTT.

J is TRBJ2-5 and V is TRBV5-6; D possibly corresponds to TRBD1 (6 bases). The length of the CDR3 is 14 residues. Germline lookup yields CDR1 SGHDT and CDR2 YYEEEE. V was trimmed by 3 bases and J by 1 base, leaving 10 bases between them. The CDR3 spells CASSSGTFQETQYF. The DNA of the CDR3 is TGTGCCAGCAGCTCAGGGACATTCCAAGAGACCCAGTACTTC.

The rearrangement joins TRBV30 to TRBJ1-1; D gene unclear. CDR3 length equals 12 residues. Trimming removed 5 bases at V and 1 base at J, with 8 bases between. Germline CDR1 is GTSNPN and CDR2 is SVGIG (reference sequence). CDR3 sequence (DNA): TGTGCCTGGGGAGACGGGAACACTGAAGCTTTCTTT. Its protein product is CAWGDGNTEAFF.